This entry is about one T cell receptor beta chain. What it binds is not known. Germline V gene data show CDR1 as LNHNV and CDR2 as YYDKDF (reference sequence). Trimming took 1 base from V and 6 from J, leaving 4 bases between them. The CDR3 spans 12 residues. This sample was included in a study of human thymus T cells. Findings and caveats of the study: Thymic and blood repertoires appeared to display a bias in their usage of V and J genes.

Assay used: immunoSEQ multiplex PCR; TCRdb lists only in-frame clones, some missing. The sample records some 50,000 clones, 95% being singletons. Healthy Finnish infants undergoing corrective surgery for congenital heart defects were used as donors. During surgery, roughly 0.45-1 mL peripheral blood was drawn from four of eight donors. Genomic DNA was extracted from every available blood leukocyte. Specimen: blood. This chain links TRBV15 with TRBJ1-5; the D is unclear. This sequence originates from a girl less than two years old with a congenital heart defect but otherwise immunologically healthy. Written as DNA, the CDR3 is TGTGCCACCAGCAGAGGGGGTCAGCCCCAGCATTTT. Its protein is CATSRGGQPQHF.